This T cell receptor beta chain was sequenced in a study of blood T cell repertoires in COVID-19. Study summary: PBMCs, B-cell-depleted T cells, or T cells were the source of the cDNA or gDNA that made up the material.

Clones were read by immunoSEQ multiplex PCR, and TCRdb kept only the in-frame ones, dropping some. The repertoire holds hundreds of thousands of clones, 85% to 90% seen once, with 1.5% to 2% in the top ten. Trimming pared 5 bases from V and 2 bases from J, leaving 12 bases between. There are 15 residues in the CDR3. Germline V gene data show CDR1 as MNHNS and CDR2 as SASEGT. The sequencing input was PBMCs or T cells enriched from blood (not recorded which). The chain joins TRBV6-1 to TRBJ2-2, with D perhaps TRBD1 (6 bases). The TCR originated in a man aged 35 to 55 who had recovered from COVID-19. Here the CDR3 DNA reads TGTGCCAGCAGTACGGAACAGGGTAACACCGGGGAGCTGTTTTTT. Its protein is CASSTEQGNTGELFF.